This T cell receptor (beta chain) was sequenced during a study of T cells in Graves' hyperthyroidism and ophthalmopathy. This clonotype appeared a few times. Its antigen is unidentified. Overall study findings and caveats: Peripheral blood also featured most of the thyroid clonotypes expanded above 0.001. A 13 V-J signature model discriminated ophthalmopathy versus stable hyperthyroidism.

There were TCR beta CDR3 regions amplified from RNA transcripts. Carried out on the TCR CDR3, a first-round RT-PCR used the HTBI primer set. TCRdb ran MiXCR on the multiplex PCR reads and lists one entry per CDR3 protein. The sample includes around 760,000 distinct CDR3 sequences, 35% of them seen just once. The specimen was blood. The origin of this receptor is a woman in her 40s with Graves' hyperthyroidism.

CDR3 nucleotides: TGTGCCAGCAGTTCCATGGAGGGGTGGACAACTAATGAAAAACTGTTTTTT. It yields the protein CASSSMEGWTTNEKLFF. This chain uses TRBV6-6 with TRBJ1-4; D may be TRBD1 (5 bases). The CDR3 loop spans 17 amino acids. V gave up 4 bases and J gave up 0 bases, with 15 bases separating them. Germline V gene sequence: CDR1 MNHNY, CDR2 SVGAGI (reference sequence).